The source of this T cell receptor (beta chain) is a study of cytomegalovirus exposure and HLA in healthy donors. This CDR3 is 15 amino acids long. Trimming pared 5 bases from V and 2 bases from J, leaving 13 bases between. Germline CDR1 reads SEHNR; CDR2 reads FQNEAQ (reference sequence). The method was immunoSEQ multiplex PCR; TCRdb's version includes in-frame clones alone and lacks a portion of them. The sample shows 200,000 to 250,000 clones, just over 90% of them seen only once. This clone was detected once. This specimen includes other DNA sequences encoding the same CDR3. The TCR originated in a woman aged 18-29 years in good health and CMV-seronegative. The sequencing input was PBMCs. This chain joins TRBV7-9 and TRBJ1-5; D gene ambiguous. The CDR3 DNA reads as TGTGCCAGCAGCCCCCGCGGCGGGGGCAATCAGCCCCAGCATTTT. Its translation is CASSPRGGGNQPQHF.